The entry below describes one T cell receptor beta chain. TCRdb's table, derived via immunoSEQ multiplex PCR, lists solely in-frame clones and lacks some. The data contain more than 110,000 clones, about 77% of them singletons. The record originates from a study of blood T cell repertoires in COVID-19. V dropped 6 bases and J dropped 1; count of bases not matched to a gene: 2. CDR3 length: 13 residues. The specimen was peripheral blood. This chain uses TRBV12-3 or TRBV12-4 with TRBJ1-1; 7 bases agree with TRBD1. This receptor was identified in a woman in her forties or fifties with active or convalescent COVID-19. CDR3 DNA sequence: TGTGCCAGCAGCCGGGACAGGAACACTGAAGCTTTCTTT. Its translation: CASSRDRNTEAFF.